This T cell receptor (beta chain) is drawn from a study of shared clonotypes between healthy human individuals (dated by TCRdb to 2018 to 2020). Background for the entire study: Three men and a couple of women, aged 18 to 49 years, made up the cohort. For each donor, three plates each were used for CD4 naive and CD4 memory, two plates were used for CD8 naive, and one plate was used for CD8 memory. Blood TCR repertoires of five healthy adults were deeply sequenced to estimate repertoire size and the extent of clonotype sharing between individuals. Libraries were prepared and TCR repertoires were sequenced by different laboratories using diverse techniques, in order to increase sequencing depth and limit assay-specific biases. Between about 0.85 and 9.5 billion PBMCs per donor were obtained by leukapheresis.

The CDR3 numbers 19 residues from cysteine through phenylalanine. Solely the CDR3 DNA is kept, with 57 bases framed from the first base. Trimming costs V 3 bases and J 0 bases, and their ends lie 20 bases apart. CDR1 and CDR2 were assigned from the germline V gene (reference sequence) as LNHNV and YYDKDF. Study-wide findings and limitations: The genetic and exposure-history diversity represented was limited by the small number of donors. Rarefaction of sorted-subset datasets indicated incomplete sequencing despite the large sequencing depth. Compared with non-shared clonotypes, clonotypes shared by all four sorted-subset donors had higher generation probabilities. Across four donors, about 5.2% of naive CD4, roughly 3.4% of naive CD8, approximately 2.5% of memory CD4, and under 0.45% of memory CD8 clonotypes were shared. Naive subsets generally had larger estimated clonotype richness than memory subsets. Based on pairwise subsampling, the degree of clonotype sharing among donors was expected to be affected by sequencing depth. Sampling was restricted to blood, and TCR repertoires in tissues likely differ from the TCR repertoires found in blood.

For the CD8 naive samples, CD45RO-negative cells were positively selected for CCR7, yielding a CD45RA+CCR7+ population from which TemRA cells were excluded. Donors were healthy HIV-negative adults with no recently reported acute infections or vaccinations. Every donor was a Caucasian adult living in Nashville, Tennessee, USA. Blood was collected by leukapheresis, and PBMCs were isolated by Ficoll-Histopaque density gradient centrifugation and then cryopreserved in liquid nitrogen vapor phase. Analytical flow cytometry was used to check the purity and quantity of each magnetically sorted T cell population. From each sorted fraction, genomic DNA was isolated and quantified by UV absorbance on a Nanodrop 2000c. Using the deep immunoSEQ assay, TCR CDR3 regions were amplified from genomic DNA by multiplex PCR. For each cell subset, the extracted genomic DNA was distributed evenly across all wells of several immunoSEQ 96-well plates, and each plate served as one replicate. For sorted subsets, 200 to 250 ng of genomic DNA, equivalent to roughly 33,000 T cell genomes, went into each replicate PCR. Purified libraries were measured with a Qubit 3.0 fluorometer, size-checked on a Bioanalyzer 2100, and measured again with the KAPA Library Quantification kit. Every immunoSEQ 96-well plate was sequenced on a dedicated single-read 150-cycle Illumina NextSeq 550 flow cell. The published analysis was carried out like this. Because the immunoSEQ output included only junctional sequences and no quality scores, the filtering could not be the same as the filtering used for full-length reads. To assign V/J genes and CDR3, sequences were annotated against IMGT germline references using PyIR, a Python wrapper for IgBLAST v1.9. Any read was removed if the V/J assignment was weak (E-value above 1e-6), the CDR3 was missing, or the read contained stop codons, out-of-frame junctions, or ambiguous translated residues. A V3J clonotype was defined by an identical inferred V gene, J gene, and CDR3 amino acid sequence. To compute the percentage overlap between repertoires, the number of shared unique clonotypes was divided by the size of the smaller repertoire. Richness of each repertoire was evaluated using RTK rarefaction, the Chao1 estimator, and Recon v2.1 estimates of unobserved clonotypes. Generation probabilities were computed with OLGA for all TCRbeta clonotypes obtained by the gDNA method from four donors. Drawn from immuneACCESS, this table holds only the in-frame rearrangements with V and J called that TCRdb kept. Clones are partly lost; checked studies trace under half to an unresolved V gene and leave the rest unexplained. Clonal size and the V and J genes are those of that table, whereas D and trimming came from the DNA. This sample comprises 760,000 or so clones, approximately 97% of them detected only once. Less than 0.3% of the sample is held by the ten biggest clonotypes.

Concerning this clone: Which antigen it targets is not known. There are no base qualities to consult, and no much larger clone falls within one base.

The chain couples TRBV15 to TRBJ1-4; D gene: possibly TRBD1, on 6 matching bases. The TCR was taken from a man aged 25 to 40 in good health. The sample comprised naive CD8+ T cells sorted from blood. This specimen's cell subset or site label, interpreted: CD45RA+CCR7+. This receptor carries the CDR3 CATSSWGPGRSATNEKLFF. The DNA sequence is as follows: TGTGCCACCAGCAGCTGGGGGCCCGGGCGATCGGCAACTAATGAAAAACTGTTTTTT.